This TCR beta chain was recovered during a study of blood T cells in healthy people across ages. Study-wide background: Capturing about one barcoded beta molecule per two T cells was achieved by template switching. Study findings and constraints: Getting older went along with TCR beta diversity per million T cells dropping roughly linearly. Naive T cell percentage showed a strong correlation with TCR beta diversity. Aged donors had fewer naive CD4+ cells and lower diversity than long-lived donors.

Details on this clonotype: Its cognate antigen is unknown.

Germline values: CDR1 DFQATT, CDR2 SNEGSKA (reference sequence). The V gene end was trimmed by 2 bases and the J gene end by 1 base; junction bases not matched to a gene: 7. The CDR3 has 15 residues. Combining a sample-barcoded 5' primer with a J-beta primer mix, a second PCR ran for roughly 6 to 11 cycles. MiXCR, applied by TCRdb to the 5' RACE reads, yields one record per CDR3 protein. The data show roughly 640,000 distinct CDR3 sequences, around 31% seen once. This chain links TRBV20-1 with TRBJ2-7; TRBD2 agrees at 8 bases. Sequencing was done on a sample of blood. This receptor was obtained from a woman of 80 years or more in good health. The CDR3 DNA reads as TGCAGTGCTAGAAGCTCGGGAGGGCGATCCTACGAGCAGTACTTC. Residues: CSARSSGGRSYEQYF.